Following are 26 T cell receptor beta chains from one sample sequenced in a study of post-analysis software for immune sequencing data. Broader study findings: With TRBV5-6, TRBV5-1 and TRBV20-1 included, 5 or 6 TRBV segments were more frequent in patients than in controls.

These TCRs' antigens remain unknown. Unique molecular identifiers were carried by the TCR beta cDNA libraries. Via MiXCR, TCRdb re-called the PCR reads, giving one row per CDR3 protein. The sample includes about 200,000 distinct CDR3 sequences, about 30% seen only once; the top ten take 3.4%. Sequenced input: blood. The receptors were sampled from a girl younger than 18 with multiple sclerosis.

This clonotype counts as medium-sized. The chain carries TRBV2 and TRBJ2-3; D perhaps matches TRBD1 (5 bases). Germline V gene lookup returns CDR1 SNHLY and CDR2 FYNNEI. The CDR3 is made up of 13 amino acids. Between the trimmed V and J ends, which lost 6 bases and 2 bases, there was a span of 9 bases. CDR3 bases: TGTGCCAGCAGGGGGCCCGACACAGATACGCAGTATTTT. Translation gives CASRGPDTDTQYF.

This chain joins TRBV6-1 and TRBJ1-1; unclear D gene. The CDR3 consists of 11 residues. CDR1 is MNHNS, CDR2 SASEGT, per germline. Trimming removed 3 bases from V and 8 bases from J, with 7 bases in between. CDR3: CASSDLKEAFF. CDR3 bases: TGTGCCAGCAGTGATCTGAAGGAAGCTTTCTTT.

V usage is TRBV18 and J usage is TRBJ1-1; no clear D. The CDR3 is made up of 11 amino acids. V lost 3 bases, J lost 2 bases, and 1 base lay in between. Germline V gene lookup returns CDR1 KGHSH and CDR2 LQKENI. DNA for the CDR3: TGTGCCAGCTCACCCAACACTGAAGCTTTCTTT. As protein: CASSPNTEAFF.

This clonotype appeared many times. The V gene is TRBV11-2, the J gene TRBJ2-3; no clear D. Deletions cut 2 bases from V and 4 bases from J, with 10 bases between. This CDR3 region has 14 residues. Germline values: CDR1 SGHAT, CDR2 FQNNGV. The CDR3 region is CASSLIADADTQYF. DNA of the CDR3: TGTGCCAGCAGCTTAATTGCAGATGCAGATACGCAGTATTTT.

V and J are TRBV5-1 and TRBJ2-5, with D possibly matching TRBD2 (5 bases). Germline CDR1 SGHRS, CDR2 YFSETQ. The V gene lost 1 base and the J gene lost 0 bases, with 13 bases spanning the gap. This CDR3 has 16 residues. CDR3 residues: CASSLSDWEYQETQYF. Here the CDR3 DNA reads TGCGCCAGCAGCTTGTCGGACTGGGAGTACCAAGAGACCCAGTACTTC.

In its sample, this clonotype was seen many times. This rearrangement joins TRBV7-2 to TRBJ1-2, with D possibly TRBD1 on 6 matching bases. The CDR3 consists of 17 residues. V lost 5 bases and J lost 4, with 23 bases in between. CDR1 is SGHTA and CDR2 is FQGNSA in the germline V gene. In DNA form, the CDR3 reads TGTGCCAGCAGCACTATTGCCCGGACAGAGGCGGGCTATGGCTACACCTTC. Translated: CASSTIARTEAGYGYTF.

CDR3 protein: CASSPSGQLYGYTF. CDR3 sequence (DNA): TGTGCCAGCAGCCCTAGCGGGCAGCTCTATGGCTACACCTTC. The chain links TRBV7-9 to TRBJ1-2; D is uncertain. From germline, CDR1 is SEHNR and CDR2 FQNEAQ (reference sequence). The ends were cut back, 5 bases at V and 4 bases at J, with 14 bases in the middle. The CDR3 is 14 residues long.

In its sample, this clonotype was seen many times. The genes are TRBV20-1 and TRBJ2-1, with TRBD2 matching over 16 bases. The V gene end was trimmed by 6 bases and the J gene end by 9 bases; junction bases not matched to a gene: 5. Germline CDR1 is DFQATT and CDR2 is SNEGSKA (reference sequence). CDR3 length equals 14 residues. CDR3 nucleotides: TGCAGTGCGCAGGGACTAGCGGGAGGGTTTGAGCAGTTCTTC. It encodes CSAQGLAGGFEQFF.

Note on this clonotype: Since a much larger clone is just one base distant, this may be a read error. This rearrangement joins TRBV12-3 or TRBV12-4 to TRBJ2-1; perhaps TRBD2 as D (6 bases). CDR3 length: 13 amino acids. CDR3 DNA sequence: TGTGCCGGCAGTTTATTGGCGGGGAATGAGCAGTTCTTC. Its translation: CAGSLLAGNEQFF.

To note about this clonotype: A clone one base away is much larger, so this may be a read error. The CDR3 does not end in the conserved phenylalanine or tryptophan, so this is likely a read error. The V and J genes are TRBV20-1 and TRBJ2-7; TRBD2 agrees at 9 bases. The CDR3 length is 14 residues. J lost 7 bases, V lost 4 bases, and 11 bases had no gene match. From germline, CDR1 is DFQATT and CDR2 SNEGSKA (reference sequence). As DNA, the CDR3 is TGCAGTGCTAAAGGGACTAGCAAGTTCGGGGAGCAGTACATC. It codes for CSAKGTSKFGEQYI.

This clonotype showed up many times. The chain recombines TRBV27 with TRBJ2-7; D may be TRBD1 (5 bases). V shed 1 base and J shed 4 bases, with 11 bases lying between them. The CDR3 consists of 14 residues. The germline V gene encodes CDR1 MNHEY and CDR2 SMNVEV (reference sequence). The CDR3 nucleotides are TGTGCCAGCAGTTTATGGGGCGGAGAGTACGAGCAGTACTTC. It yields the protein CASSLWGGEYEQYF.

Comments on this clonotype: A much larger clone lies one base from this, so it may be a read error. The gene calls are TRBV20-1 and TRBJ2-1, with D maybe TRBD2 (5 bases). The CDR3 consists of 13 residues. Trimming removed 1 base from V and 10 bases from J, with 14 bases in between. The germline V gene encodes CDR1 DFQATT and CDR2 SNEGSKA (reference sequence). The CDR3 sequence is CSARVREVSEQFF. The CDR3 bases are TGCAGTGCTAGAGTTCGGGAAGTAAGCGAGCAGTTCTTC.

The chain has TRBV2 and TRBJ2-7; weak D call: TRBD2 (6 bases). Looked up from germline, CDR1 is SNHLY and CDR2 is FYNNEI. The CDR3 has 11 residues. Trimming shortened V by 9 bases and J by 6 bases, and 12 bases separated the two germline ends. CDR3: CASRLVREQYF. Here the CDR3 DNA reads TGTGCCAGTAGACTAGTTCGCGAGCAGTACTTC.

V usage is TRBV24-1 and J usage is TRBJ1-5; no firm D call. CDR1 and CDR2 (germline): KGHDR, SFDVKD. The CDR3 consists of 16 residues. V lost 5 bases and J 0 bases, leaving 13 bases between the germline ends. CDR3 in DNA: TGTGCCACCAGTGGCTCAGGACGGAGTAGCAATCAGCCCCAGCATTTT. Protein sequence: CATSGSGRSSNQPQHF.

This clonotype occurred a few times. The V call is TRBV5-1, the J call TRBJ2-3; D unresolved. V was shortened by 7 bases and J by 0 bases, with 15 bases between the two germline ends. Germline CDR1 reads SGHRS; CDR2 reads YFSETQ. The CDR3 consists of 15 residues. The CDR3 loop reads CASRTPAASTDTQYF. DNA for the CDR3: TGCGCCAGCCGTACACCTGCTGCTAGCACAGATACGCAGTATTTT.

This clonotype was seen a handful of times. The chain has TRBV10-3 and TRBJ1-5; D is unclear. The CDR3 totals 13 residues. The germline V gene encodes CDR1 ENHRY and CDR2 SYGVKD. With 4 bases removed from V and 3 bases from J, the gap between germline ends came to 7 bases. The CDR3 DNA is TGTGCCATCAGTGGGACGGACAATCAGCCCCAGCATTTT. Encoded protein: CAISGTDNQPQHF.

This clonotype was detected many times. The chain carries TRBV12-3 or TRBV12-4 and TRBJ2-7, with a tentative D call TRBD2 (7 bases). Trimming took off 1 base at V and 1 base at J, with 11 bases between the two ends. CDR3 length: 15 residues. The CDR3 loop is CASSLGGGPSYEQYF. The CDR3 DNA is TGTGCCAGCAGTTTAGGCGGGGGCCCTTCCTACGAGCAGTACTTC.

This chain joins TRBV20-1 and TRBJ1-4, with unresolved D. Trimming shortened V by 0 bases and J by 5 bases, and 10 bases separated the two germline ends. This CDR3 has 14 residues. Germline CDR1 DFQATT, CDR2 SNEGSKA (reference sequence). The CDR3 loop is CSARDASENEKLFF. CDR3 DNA: TGCAGTGCTAGAGATGCCAGCGAAAATGAAAAACTGTTTTTT.

This clonotype was recorded only once. The V call is TRBV20-1, the J call TRBJ2-5; the match to TRBD1 covers 7 bases. The CDR3 consists of 14 residues. Trimming cost V 6 bases and J 0 bases; bases outside gene matches: 7. Germline CDR1 reads DFQATT; CDR2 reads SNEGSKA (reference sequence). CDR3 sequence reads: CSANRGLYQETQYF. The DNA for the CDR3 is TGCAGTGCAAACAGGGGCCTGTACCAAGAGACCCAGTACTTC.

Concerning this clonotype: This may come from a read error, since a much larger clone is one base off. This chain connects TRBV5-1 to TRBJ2-3, with a tentative D call TRBD1 (6 bases). From germline, CDR1 is SGHRS and CDR2 YFSETQ. The CDR3 is 14 residues long. The germline V and J ends were trimmed by 3 bases and 1 base, with 9 bases remaining between them. CDR3 coding DNA: TGCGCCAGCAGCTGGGGGCGGGGCACAGATACGCAGTATTTT. Its protein is CASSWGRGTDTQYF.

The chain uses TRBV3-1 and TRBJ2-7, with 7 bases identical to TRBD2. V lost 0 bases and J lost 4; bases outside the gene matches: 6. The CDR3 sequence is 15 residues long. CDR1 and CDR2 (germline): LGHDT, YNNKEL (reference sequence). CDR3 in amino acids: CASSQDRREGYEQYF. CDR3 DNA sequence: TGTGCCAGCAGCCAAGATAGGAGGGAGGGGTACGAGCAGTACTTC.

This clonotype was seen repeatedly, ten times or more. The rearrangement links TRBV5-1 to TRBJ2-1; the match to TRBD1 covers 7 bases. The CDR3 sequence is 14 residues long. V lost 0 bases to trimming and J lost 9 bases; unmatched junction nucleotides: 6. CDR1 and CDR2 (germline): SGHRS, YFSETQ. The CDR3 reads CASSLGQGLGEQFF. The CDR3 nucleotides are TGCGCCAGCAGCTTGGGACAGGGCCTTGGTGAGCAGTTCTTC.

The chain is built from TRBV7-9 and TRBJ2-1; no clear D gene. With 0 bases removed from V and 6 bases from J, the gap between germline ends came to 12 bases. This CDR3 region has 15 residues. CDR1 is SEHNR, CDR2 FQNEAQ, per germline (reference sequence). CDR3 amino acids: CASSLAGRVGNEQFF. CDR3 nucleotides: TGTGCCAGCAGCTTAGCGGGCCGGGTTGGCAATGAGCAGTTCTTC.

This clonotype was recorded at least ten times. The V gene is TRBV15, the J gene TRBJ2-5, with D perhaps matching TRBD1 (6 bases). The CDR3 covers 15 residues. V lost 0 bases and J lost 4, with 12 bases in between. Germline CDR1 and CDR2: LNHNV and YYDKDF (reference sequence). Here the CDR3 reads CATSRDVGGPETQYF. The DNA of the CDR3 is TGTGCCACCAGCAGAGATGTTGGGGGCCCAGAGACCCAGTACTTC.

This sequence joins TRBV6-6 and TRBJ2-7; 10 bases map to TRBD2. CDR3 size: 15 residues. Germline CDR1 MNHNY, CDR2 SVGAGI (reference sequence). After removal of 6 bases from V and 3 bases from J, the junction contained 8 bases not matched to a gene. CDR3 sequence: CASSPPLAGVYEQYF. The CDR3 DNA follows: TGTGCCAGCAGCCCCCCTCTAGCGGGAGTCTACGAGCAGTACTTC.

The rearrangement uses TRBV28 and TRBJ2-4, with a possible D match to TRBD2 (6 bases). The ends were cut back, 5 bases at V and 13 bases at J, with 21 bases in the middle. The CDR3 extends over 14 amino acids. Germline CDR1 and CDR2: MDHEN and SYDVKM. CDR3 amino acids: CASSLRTTNYGQYF. Here the CDR3 DNA reads TGTGCCAGCAGTCTCCGGACTACTAACTACGGGCAGTACTTC.